This T cell receptor beta chain was obtained from a study of regulatory T cells in long-lasting Graves disease. Study observations and caveats: Analyses excluded thyroid tissue, covering peripheral blood alone.

Researchers made TCR beta libraries by using iRepertoire HTBI primers and running Arm-PCR on CDR3 regions. TCRdb processed the multiplex PCR reads anew with MiXCR; each CDR3 protein has one entry. This table holds 420,000 or so distinct CDR3 sequences, 20% to 25% found once. As to time point: persistent/refractory GD, antithyroid drugs over 5 years with positive TRAb. RNA from PBMCs was the source of the TCR library. Comment on this clonotype: Antigen: not known.

The origin of this receptor is a female donor with Graves disease. The sample was peripheral blood mononuclear cells (PBMCs), taken when the disease was refractory, from a patient treated with antithyroid drugs.

This CDR3 reads CASSQLGQYSGANVLTF. In DNA, the CDR3 is TGCGCCAGCAGCCAATTGGGACAGTACTCTGGGGCCAACGTCCTGACTTTC. V gene TRBV4-1 combines with J gene TRBJ2-6; 7 bases map to TRBD1. Unmatched junction bases numbered 4, after V lost 2 bases and J lost 0 bases. From germline, CDR1 is MGHRA and CDR2 YSYEKL. The length of the CDR3 is 17 residues.